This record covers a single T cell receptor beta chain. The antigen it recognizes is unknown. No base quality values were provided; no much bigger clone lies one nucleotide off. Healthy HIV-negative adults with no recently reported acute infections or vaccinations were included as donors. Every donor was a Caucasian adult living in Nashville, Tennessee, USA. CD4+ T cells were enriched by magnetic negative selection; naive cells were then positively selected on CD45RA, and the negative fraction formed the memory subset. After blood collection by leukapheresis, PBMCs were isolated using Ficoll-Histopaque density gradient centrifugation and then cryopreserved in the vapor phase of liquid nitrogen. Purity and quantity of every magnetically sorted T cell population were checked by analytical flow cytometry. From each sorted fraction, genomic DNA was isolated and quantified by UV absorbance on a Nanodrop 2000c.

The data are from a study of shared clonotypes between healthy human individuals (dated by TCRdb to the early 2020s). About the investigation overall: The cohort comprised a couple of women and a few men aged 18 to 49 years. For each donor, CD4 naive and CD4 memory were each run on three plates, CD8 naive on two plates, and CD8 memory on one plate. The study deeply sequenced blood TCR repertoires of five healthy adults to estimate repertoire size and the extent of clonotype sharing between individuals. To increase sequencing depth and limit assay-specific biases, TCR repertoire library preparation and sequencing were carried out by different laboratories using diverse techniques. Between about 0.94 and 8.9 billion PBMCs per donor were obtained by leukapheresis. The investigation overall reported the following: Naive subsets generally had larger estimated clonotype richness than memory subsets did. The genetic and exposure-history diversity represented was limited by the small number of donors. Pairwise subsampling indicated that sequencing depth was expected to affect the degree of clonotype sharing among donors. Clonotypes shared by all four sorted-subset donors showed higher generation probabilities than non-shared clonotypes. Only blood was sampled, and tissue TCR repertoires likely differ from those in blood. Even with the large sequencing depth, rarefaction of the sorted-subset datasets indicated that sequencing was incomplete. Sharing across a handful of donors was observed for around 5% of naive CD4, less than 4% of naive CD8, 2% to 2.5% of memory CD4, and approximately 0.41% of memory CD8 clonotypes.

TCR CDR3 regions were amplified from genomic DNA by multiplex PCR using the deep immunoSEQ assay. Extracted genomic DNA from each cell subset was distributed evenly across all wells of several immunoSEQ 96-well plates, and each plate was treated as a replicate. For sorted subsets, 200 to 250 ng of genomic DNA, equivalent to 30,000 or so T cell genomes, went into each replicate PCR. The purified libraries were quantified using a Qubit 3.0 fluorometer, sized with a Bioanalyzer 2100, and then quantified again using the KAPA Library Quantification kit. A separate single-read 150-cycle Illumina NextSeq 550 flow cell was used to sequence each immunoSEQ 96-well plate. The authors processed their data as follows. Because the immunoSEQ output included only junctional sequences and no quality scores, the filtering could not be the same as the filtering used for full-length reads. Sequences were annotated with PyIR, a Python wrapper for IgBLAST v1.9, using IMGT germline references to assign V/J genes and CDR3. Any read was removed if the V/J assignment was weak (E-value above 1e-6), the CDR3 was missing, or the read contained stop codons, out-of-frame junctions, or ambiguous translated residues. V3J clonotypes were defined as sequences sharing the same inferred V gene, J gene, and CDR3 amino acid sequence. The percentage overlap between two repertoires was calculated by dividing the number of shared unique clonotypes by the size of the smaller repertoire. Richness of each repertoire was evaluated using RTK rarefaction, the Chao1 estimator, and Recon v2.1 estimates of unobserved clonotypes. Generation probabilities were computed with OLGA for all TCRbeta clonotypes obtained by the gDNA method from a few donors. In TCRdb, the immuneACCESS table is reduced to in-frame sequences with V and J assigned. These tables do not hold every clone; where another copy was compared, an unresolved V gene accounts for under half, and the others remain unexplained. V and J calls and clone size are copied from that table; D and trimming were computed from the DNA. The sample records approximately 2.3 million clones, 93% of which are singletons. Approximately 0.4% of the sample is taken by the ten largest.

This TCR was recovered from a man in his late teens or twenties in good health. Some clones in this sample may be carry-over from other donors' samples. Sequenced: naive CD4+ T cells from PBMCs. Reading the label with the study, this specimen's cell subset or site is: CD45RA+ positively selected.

The DNA sequence is as follows: TGTGCCAGCTCACGGGACAGCCTGATAATCTCCTACGAGCAGTACTTC. Protein translation: CASSRDSLIISYEQYF. The rearrangement joined TRBV18 to TRBJ2-7; TRBD1 fits 7 bases in the junction. Relative to germline, V is missing 4 bases and J is missing 0 bases, with 9 bases of the junction outside any gene match. The CDR3 goes from the cysteine to the phenylalanine over 16 residues. The CDR3 DNA has 48 bases and is translated from base 1. As encoded in the germline V gene, CDR1 is KGHSH while CDR2 is LQKENI.